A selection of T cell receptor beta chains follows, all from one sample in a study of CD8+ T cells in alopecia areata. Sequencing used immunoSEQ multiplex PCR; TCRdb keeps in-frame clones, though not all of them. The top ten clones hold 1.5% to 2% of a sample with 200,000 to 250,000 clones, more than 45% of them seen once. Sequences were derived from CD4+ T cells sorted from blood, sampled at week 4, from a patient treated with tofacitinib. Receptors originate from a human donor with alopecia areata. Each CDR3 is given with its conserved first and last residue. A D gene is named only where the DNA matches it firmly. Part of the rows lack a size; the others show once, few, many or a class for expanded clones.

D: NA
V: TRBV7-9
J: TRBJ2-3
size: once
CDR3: CASSARADTQYF
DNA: TGTGCCAGCAGCGCCAGGGCAGATACGCAGTATTTT

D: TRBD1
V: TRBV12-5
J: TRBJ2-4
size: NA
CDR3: CASAGTEGNIQYF
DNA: TGTGCTAGTGCCGGGACAGAGGGGAACATTCAGTACTTC

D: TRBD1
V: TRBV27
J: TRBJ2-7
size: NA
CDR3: CASSLTTGGSGEQYF
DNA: TGTGCCAGCAGTTTAACGACAGGGGGATCCGGCGAGCAGTACTTC

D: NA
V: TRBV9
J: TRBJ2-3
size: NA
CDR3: CASTLGQLGTDTQYF
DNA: TGTGCCAGCACCCTCGGACAGCTTGGGACAGATACGCAGTATTTT

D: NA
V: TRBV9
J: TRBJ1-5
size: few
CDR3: CASSAAPDQPQHF
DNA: TGTGCCAGCAGCGCGGCACCAGATCAGCCCCAGCATTTT

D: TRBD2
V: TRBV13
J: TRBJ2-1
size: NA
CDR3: CASSSGTSGSYNEQFF
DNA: TGTGCCAGCAGCTCCGGGACTAGCGGATCCTACAATGAGCAGTTCTTC

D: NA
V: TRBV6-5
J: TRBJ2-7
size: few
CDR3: CASSYLGGTRNEQYF
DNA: TGTGCCAGCAGTTACTTAGGGGGGACCAGGAACGAGCAGTACTTC

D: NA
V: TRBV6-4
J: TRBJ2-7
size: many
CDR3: CANATSEQYF
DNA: TGTGCCAACGCTACTAGCGAGCAGTACTTC

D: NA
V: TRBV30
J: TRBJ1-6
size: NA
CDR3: CAWSFGRRGSPLHF
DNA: TGTGCCTGGAGTTTCGGGCGGCGGGGTTCACCCCTCCACTTT

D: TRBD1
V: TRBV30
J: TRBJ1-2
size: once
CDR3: CAWDRGQDYGYTF
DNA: TGTGCCTGGGATCGCGGACAGGACTATGGCTACACCTTC

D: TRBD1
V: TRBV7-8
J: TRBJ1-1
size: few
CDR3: CASSLGGQGSLNTEAFF
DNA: TGTGCCAGCAGCTTAGGAGGACAGGGATCCTTGAACACTGAAGCTTTCTTT

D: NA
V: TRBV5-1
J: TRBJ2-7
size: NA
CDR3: CASSSAGPYEQYF
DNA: TGCGCCAGCAGTTCGGCAGGACCCTACGAGCAGTACTTC

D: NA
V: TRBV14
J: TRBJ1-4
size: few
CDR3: CASSIGIEKLFF
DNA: TGTGCCAGCAGTATCGGTATTGAAAAACTGTTTTTT

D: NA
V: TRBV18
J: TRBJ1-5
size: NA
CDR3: CASSPPNGNQPQHF
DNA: TGTGCCAGCTCACCACCGAACGGGAATCAGCCCCAGCATTTT

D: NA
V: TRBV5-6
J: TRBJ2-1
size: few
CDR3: CASRSSSSSDSYNEQFF
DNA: TGTGCCAGCAGATCAAGCTCGAGCTCCGACTCCTACAATGAGCAGTTCTTC

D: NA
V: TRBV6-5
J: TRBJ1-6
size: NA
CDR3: CASSLQGLRSPLHF
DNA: TGTGCCAGCAGCCTACAGGGTTTACGTTCACCCCTCCACTTT